The 18 T cell receptor beta chains reported below all come from one sample, sequenced in a study of long-term antiretroviral therapy in people with HIV. Researchers ran immunoSEQ v3.0 at survey level. Produced via immunoSEQ multiplex PCR; TCRdb's table is partial and in-frame only. The data show some 28,000 clones, roughly 90% seen once. Source: unsorted PBMCs, taken 0.5 years after starting antiretroviral therapy. These receptors were collected from a woman aged 18-30 years with HIV.

The V call is TRBV9, the J call TRBJ2-1; TRBD2 matches 10 bases. The CDR3 has 17 residues. Trimming cost V 0 bases and J 0 bases; bases outside gene matches: 3. Germline V lookup: CDR1 SGDLS, CDR2 YYNGEE. The CDR3 nucleotides are TGTGCCAGCAGCGTAGGACTAGCGGGCTCCTCCTACAATGAGCAGTTCTTC. Amino acids: CASSVGLAGSSYNEQFF.

In this sample, this clone turned up once. The rearrangement uses TRBV4-3 and TRBJ1-6, with TRBD1 identical over 7 bases. V lost 3 bases to trimming and J lost 10 bases; unmatched junction nucleotides: 9. The CDR3 totals 15 residues. Germline assignment: CDR1 LGHNA and CDR2 YSLEER. CDR3 DNA sequence: TGCGCCAGCAGCCATAAAAGAGGGGGCGGGTCACCCCTCCACTTT. This encodes CASSHKRGGGSPLHF.

The chain combines TRBV7-3 with TRBJ1-1; possible D gene TRBD1, 6 bases. V gave up 2 bases and J gave up 7 bases, with 11 bases separating them. CDR1 SGHTA and CDR2 FQGTGA come from the germline V gene. The CDR3 runs to 13 residues. CDR3 amino acids: CASSLEGGLEAFF. The CDR3 DNA follows: TGTGCCAGCAGCTTAGAGGGGGGTCTTGAAGCTTTCTTT.

The genes are TRBV6-4 and TRBJ2-2; D not certain. CDR1 is MRHNA and CDR2 is SNTAGT in the germline V gene. This CDR3 is built from 16 residues. Trimming took 0 bases from V and 6 from J, leaving 14 bases between them. DNA of the CDR3: TGTGCCAGCAGTGACTCGCCCGCAGGAGAAGCCGGGGAGCTGTTTTTT. This encodes CASSDSPAGEAGELFF.

The chain has TRBV11-2 and TRBJ1-2; possibly TRBD1 for D (5 bases). The length of the CDR3 is 16 residues. Between the trimmed V and J ends, which lost 4 bases and 0 bases, there was a span of 15 bases. Germline CDR1 reads SGHAT; CDR2 reads FQNNGV. For the CDR3, the DNA is TGTGCCAGCAGCTACACGGGGGACGCCCCTAACTATGGCTACACCTTC. Its translation is CASSYTGDAPNYGYTF.

This clone was observed once. The chain recombines TRBV6-6 with TRBJ2-2; TRBD1 or TRBD2 may be the D gene (5 bases each). Germline CDR1 MNHNY, CDR2 SVGAGI (reference sequence). The CDR3 spans 15 residues. V lost 2 bases and J lost 6, with 13 bases in between. CDR3 coding DNA: TGTGCCAGCAGTTACCCGACTACAGGACCCGGGGAGCTGTTTTTT. Its translation: CASSYPTTGPGELFF.

This chain joins TRBV19 and TRBJ2-2, with D possibly matching TRBD1 (6 bases). V lost 11 bases to trimming and J lost 3 bases, with 16 bases between them. Germline-derived CDR1 and CDR2 are LNHDA and SQIVND (reference sequence). This CDR3 comprises 14 residues. The CDR3 region is CAHLCAGDTGELFF. The CDR3 DNA reads TGTGCCCACCTGTGTGCAGGGGACACCGGGGAGCTGTTTTTT.

The chain uses TRBV29-1 and TRBJ2-1; D gene uncertain. CDR3 size: 15 residues. Germline V CDR1 and CDR2: SQVTM, ANQGSEA. Trimming pared 4 bases from V and 9 bases from J, leaving 22 bases between. The CDR3 bases are TGCAGCGTTGTTTGGCCGACCATCACCCACGGTGAGCAGTTCTTC. Its translation is CSVVWPTITHGEQFF.

The rearrangement uses TRBV19 and TRBJ2-1; 8 nucleotides line up with TRBD2. This CDR3 region has 14 residues. Trimming removed 8 bases from V and 4 bases from J; junction bases left unmatched: 7. Germline values: CDR1 LNHDA, CDR2 SQIVND (reference sequence). DNA of the CDR3: TGTGCCAGTGCCGGGAGGGGAAATTACAATGAGCAGTTCTTC. Translation gives CASAGRGNYNEQFF. Drawing the rest from reference TRBV19 and TRBJ2-1, the complete variable domain is DGGITQSPKYLFRKEGQNVTLSCEQNLNHDAMYWYRQDPGQGLRLIYYSQIVNDFQKGDIAEGYSVSREKKESFPLTVTSAQKNPTAFYLCASAGRGNYNEQFFGPGTRLTVL.

This clone was detected only a few times. The chain employs TRBV6-1 and TRBJ1-1; D gene ambiguous. Trimming left V 1 base short and J 3 bases short, with 9 bases between. In germline, CDR1 is MNHNS, CDR2 SASEGT. This CDR3 is 14 amino acids long. The CDR3 sequence is CASSEGDTDTEAFF. As DNA, the CDR3 is TGTGCCAGCAGTGAAGGAGACACGGACACTGAAGCTTTCTTT.

V and J are TRBV19 and TRBJ2-3; 8 bases are shared with TRBD2. Germline V lookup: CDR1 LNHDA, CDR2 SQIVND (reference sequence). The V segment lost 1 base and the J segment 6 bases; nucleotides outside the gene matches: 21. This CDR3 region has 20 residues. DNA of the CDR3: TGTGCCAGTAGTATAGGTCGGAGAAAGACTAGCGCATTATTCCAGGATACGCAGTATTTT. Translating gives CASSIGRRKTSALFQDTQYF.

The chain combines TRBV19 with TRBJ2-1; a weak D match, TRBD2 (6 bases). The CDR3 spans 15 residues. The V end was cut by 7 bases, the J end by 4 bases, with 17 bases between. CDR1 and CDR2 (germline): LNHDA, SQIVND (reference sequence). CDR3 bases: TGTGCCAGTAAGACGACTAGACTAAAATACAATGAGCAGTTCTTC. It is translated as CASKTTRLKYNEQFF.

This chain links TRBV28 with TRBJ2-1; no clear D gene. The CDR3 length is 12 residues. Trimming removed 4 bases at V and 9 bases at J, with 10 bases between. Germline V gene data show CDR1 as MDHEN and CDR2 as SYDVKM. The CDR3 nucleotides read TGTGCCAGCAGTTCCCAGCTGGCTGAGCAGTTCTTC. Its translation: CASSSQLAEQFF.

The chain links TRBV28 to TRBJ2-7; 10 bases agree with TRBD1. CDR3 length equals 14 residues. Trimming at V came to 8 bases and at J to 5 bases, leaving 9 bases not matched to a gene. From germline, CDR1 is MDHEN and CDR2 SYDVKM. The CDR3 DNA reads as TGTGCCAGCGGCATTGACAGGGGGCTGGACGAGCAGTACTTC. Protein: CASGIDRGLDEQYF.

The chain recombines TRBV27 with TRBJ2-7; 10 bases map to TRBD2. The CDR3 runs 15 residues. The J segment lost 5 bases and the V segment lost 2 bases, leaving 6 bases of the junction unmatched. The germline V gene has CDR1 MNHEY and CDR2 SMNVEV (reference sequence). CDR3 sequence (DNA): TGTGCCAGCAGTTTACGGGCTAGCGGGAGACACGAGCAGTACTTC. It yields the protein CASSLRASGRHEQYF.

The chain combines TRBV13 with TRBJ2-7, with D perhaps TRBD2 (6 bases). Germline V gene sequence: CDR1 PRHDT, CDR2 FYEKMQ (reference sequence). This CDR3 is built from 14 residues. Trimming removed 4 bases from V and 3 bases from J, with 13 bases in between. CDR3 sequence (DNA): TGTGCCAGCAGCTCATCCGGGAGATACTACGAGCAGTACTTC. Its translation: CASSSSGRYYEQYF.

The rearrangement joins TRBV9 to TRBJ1-4; maybe TRBD1 (5 bases). The CDR3 is 15 amino acids. Germline CDR1 reads SGDLS; CDR2 reads YYNGEE. V was pared by 3 bases and J by 8 bases, with 17 bases between. DNA for the CDR3: TGTGCCAGCAGCGCCAGGGACCTACCCGCGGAAAAACTGTTTTTT. Encoded protein: CASSARDLPAEKLFF.

This clone has just one count. The gene calls are TRBV5-1 and TRBJ1-4; 7 bases agree with TRBD1. This CDR3 has 17 amino acids. The V and J ends lost 4 bases and 0 bases, in that order; junction bases with no gene match: 9. Per the germline V gene, CDR1 is SGHRS and CDR2 is YFSETQ. The CDR3 loop reads CASSAGGTAATNEKLFF. As DNA, the CDR3 is TGCGCCAGCAGCGCCGGTGGGACAGCCGCAACTAATGAAAAACTGTTTTTT.